Given below is one TCR beta chain in context. No antigen is known for it. These data originate in a study of blood T cells in healthy people across ages. Combining a sample-barcoded 5' primer with a J-beta primer mix, a second PCR ran for roughly 7 to 12 cycles. With 12 random nucleotides, a template-switch adaptor tagged each individual cDNA molecule. MiXCR, applied by TCRdb to the 5' RACE reads, yields one record per CDR3 protein. The sample records roughly 2 million distinct CDR3 sequences, just under 50% being singletons. Approximately 9.7 milliliters was the volume of peripheral blood drawn from each donor. The CDR3 sequence is 14 residues long. Germline CDR1 SGHTA, CDR2 FQGNSA. Trimming cost V 4 bases and J 4 bases, with 13 bases left between them. General study points: A conclusive naive versus antigen-experienced comparison was prevented by the unsorted PBMCs.

The sample taken for sequencing was blood. This receptor was taken from a woman aged 40 to 49 in good health. V is TRBV7-2 and J is TRBJ1-1; possibly TRBD1 for D (5 bases). In nucleotides, the CDR3 is TGTGCCAGCAGCTATAGGTGGGGGGGCACTGAAGCTTTCTTT. This codes for CASSYRWGGTEAFF.